This is a list of T cell receptor beta chains from one sample in a study of regulatory T cells in long-lasting Graves disease. MiXCR was run by TCRdb on the multiplex PCR reads, yielding one entry per CDR3 protein. Altogether a few hundred thousand distinct CDR3 sequences are present, about 11% being singletons, with the ten largest covering about 20%. This same sample was also taken into another study, of T cells in Graves' hyperthyroidism and ophthalmopathy.

Here the sequenced sample was peripheral blood mononuclear cells (PBMCs), taken at new diagnosis, from a patient treated with antithyroid drugs. The source is a woman between 18 and 29 years old with Graves disease. The CDR3 runs from the conserved cysteine through the conserved F or W. The order of the fields is clone size, D gene, V gene, J gene, CDR3 protein, CDR3 DNA. The D gene is left open where the match is weak. A clone size is listed for some rows: how often the clone was seen (once, few, many), or a class if it is expanded.

clone_size: NA
d_call: NA
v_call: TRBV20-1
j_call: TRBJ1-2
cdr3_aa: CSARGDLGGYTF
cdr3_nt: TGCAGTGCTAGAGGGGACCTGGGCGGCTACACCTTC

clone_size: many
d_call: TRBD1
v_call: TRBV27
j_call: TRBJ2-7
cdr3_aa: CASSWTGSTYEQYF
cdr3_nt: TGTGCCAGCAGTTGGACAGGGTCGACCTACGAGCAGTACTTC

clone_size: many
d_call: TRBD1
v_call: TRBV6-1
j_call: TRBJ1-5
cdr3_aa: CASSEGDRGYQPQHF
cdr3_nt: TGTGCCAGCAGTGAAGGGGACAGGGGTTATCAGCCCCAGCATTTT

clone_size: many
d_call: NA
v_call: TRBV27
j_call: TRBJ2-3
cdr3_aa: CASSLAGGFTDTQYF
cdr3_nt: TGTGCCAGCAGTTTAGCGGGCGGGTTTACAGATACGCAGTATTTT

clone_size: few
d_call: TRBD1
v_call: TRBV6-1
j_call: TRBJ1-1
cdr3_aa: CASRPTGDTEAFF
cdr3_nt: TGTGCCAGCAGGCCCACAGGGGACACTGAAGCTTTCTTT

clone_size: many
d_call: TRBD1
v_call: TRBV12-3/TRBV12-4
j_call: TRBJ1-2
cdr3_aa: CASSPGRGPIYGYTF
cdr3_nt: TGTGCCAGCAGTCCCGGGAGGGGGCCTATCTATGGCTACACCTTC

clone_size: many
d_call: TRBD2
v_call: TRBV12-3/TRBV12-4
j_call: TRBJ2-1
cdr3_aa: CASSPGLGPHEQFF
cdr3_nt: TGTGCCAGCAGCCCCGGACTAGGTCCCCATGAGCAGTTCTTC

clone_size: many
d_call: NA
v_call: TRBV2
j_call: TRBJ2-7
cdr3_aa: CASTKRTATYEQYF
cdr3_nt: TGTGCCAGCACAAAAAGGACAGCAACCTACGAGCAGTACTTC

clone_size: many
d_call: TRBD2
v_call: TRBV20-1
j_call: TRBJ2-1
cdr3_aa: CSARDVTSGYNEQFF
cdr3_nt: TGCAGTGCTAGAGATGTTACTAGCGGTTACAATGAGCAGTTCTTC

clone_size: many
d_call: NA
v_call: TRBV7-9
j_call: TRBJ1-1
cdr3_aa: CASSLASGRGSLAEAFF
cdr3_nt: TGTGCCAGCAGCTTAGCGTCGGGGAGGGGGTCGTTAGCTGAAGCTTTCTTT

clone_size: many
d_call: NA
v_call: TRBV15
j_call: TRBJ2-3
cdr3_aa: CATSTRNADTQYF
cdr3_nt: TGTGCCACCAGCACACGGAACGCAGATACGCAGTATTTT

clone_size: NA
d_call: NA
v_call: TRBV2
j_call: TRBJ1-1
cdr3_aa: CASRARGTTEAFF
cdr3_nt: TGTGCCAGCAGAGCTCGGGGGACCACTGAAGCTTTCTTT

clone_size: many
d_call: TRBD2
v_call: TRBV20-1
j_call: TRBJ2-7
cdr3_aa: CSASKSGTSVEEQYF
cdr3_nt: TGCAGTGCTAGTAAGTCCGGGACTAGCGTGGAGGAGCAGTACTTC

clone_size: many
d_call: NA
v_call: TRBV5-8
j_call: TRBJ2-5
cdr3_aa: CASRIKGHQETQYF
cdr3_nt: TGTGCCAGCAGAATCAAAGGTCACCAAGAGACCCAGTACTTC

clone_size: NA
d_call: NA
v_call: TRBV9
j_call: TRBJ1-1
cdr3_aa: CASSKIRGTPVNTEAFF
cdr3_nt: TGTGCCAGCAGCAAAATTCGAGGGACACCGGTTAACACTGAAGCTTTCTTT

clone_size: many
d_call: NA
v_call: TRBV30
j_call: TRBJ2-2
cdr3_aa: CASGPRTGELFF
cdr3_nt: TGTGCCTCCGGACCGAGGACCGGGGAGCTGTTTTTT

clone_size: many
d_call: NA
v_call: TRBV10-3
j_call: TRBJ1-2
cdr3_aa: CAISVSDYGYTF
cdr3_nt: TGTGCCATCAGTGTGTCCGATTATGGCTACACCTTC

clone_size: once
d_call: NA
v_call: TRBV20-1
j_call: TRBJ2-4
cdr3_aa: CSAIAFLAGAWDIQYF
cdr3_nt: TGCAGTGCTATTGCATTTCTTGCAGGCGCCTGGGACATTCAGTACTTC

clone_size: many
d_call: NA
v_call: TRBV20-1
j_call: TRBJ1-1
cdr3_aa: CSASRRRNTEAFF
cdr3_nt: TGCAGTGCTAGTCGGCGGAGGAACACTGAAGCTTTCTTT

clone_size: NA
d_call: NA
v_call: TRBV14
j_call: TRBJ2-5
cdr3_aa: CASSHEWELQETQYF
cdr3_nt: TGTGCCAGCAGCCATGAATGGGAGTTGCAAGAGACCCAGTACTTC

clone_size: many
d_call: NA
v_call: TRBV30
j_call: TRBJ1-4
cdr3_aa: CAWSVNVGGRYEKLFF
cdr3_nt: TGTGCCTGGAGTGTAAATGTAGGGGGACGGTATGAAAAACTGTTTTTT

clone_size: many
d_call: TRBD1
v_call: TRBV11-3
j_call: TRBJ2-1
cdr3_aa: CASSLDIAGGPYNEQFF
cdr3_nt: TGTGCCAGCAGCTTAGATATAGCAGGGGGCCCCTACAATGAGCAGTTCTTC

clone_size: NA
d_call: NA
v_call: TRBV7-9
j_call: TRBJ2-5
cdr3_aa: CASSLGHPQETQYF
cdr3_nt: TGTGCCAGCAGCTTAGGGCACCCGCAAGAGACCCAGTACTTC

clone_size: many
d_call: NA
v_call: TRBV11-2
j_call: TRBJ1-2
cdr3_aa: CASSSNRRFPTNYGYTF
cdr3_nt: TGTGCCAGCAGCTCTAATCGGCGGTTCCCGACTAACTATGGCTACACCTTC

clone_size: many
d_call: NA
v_call: TRBV20-1
j_call: TRBJ2-1
cdr3_aa: CSAGPDYNEQFF
cdr3_nt: TGCAGTGCTGGTCCGGACTACAATGAGCAGTTCTTC

clone_size: many
d_call: TRBD2
v_call: TRBV7-9
j_call: TRBJ2-7
cdr3_aa: CASSLVGGPSDEQYF
cdr3_nt: TGTGCCAGCAGCTTAGTGGGAGGGCCTTCAGACGAGCAGTACTTC

clone_size: many
d_call: NA
v_call: TRBV2
j_call: TRBJ2-2
cdr3_aa: CASTGDPSGGTGELFF
cdr3_nt: TGTGCCAGCACAGGGGATCCCTCCGGGGGGACCGGGGAGCTGTTTTTT

clone_size: NA
d_call: TRBD2
v_call: TRBV27
j_call: TRBJ2-1
cdr3_aa: CASSLLAGFYNEQFF
cdr3_nt: TGTGCCAGCAGCCTCTTAGCGGGATTCTACAATGAGCAGTTCTTC

clone_size: many
d_call: NA
v_call: TRBV28
j_call: TRBJ2-1
cdr3_aa: CASSPEGYNEQFF
cdr3_nt: TGTGCCAGCAGCCCCGAGGGATACAATGAGCAGTTCTTC

clone_size: few
d_call: NA
v_call: TRBV6-5
j_call: TRBJ2-7
cdr3_aa: CASSLRQDYEQYF
cdr3_nt: TGTGCCAGCAGTTTAAGACAGGACTACGAGCAGTACTTC

clone_size: many
d_call: NA
v_call: TRBV28
j_call: TRBJ2-3
cdr3_aa: CASTPTAGTDTQYF
cdr3_nt: TGTGCCAGCACCCCGACAGCCGGCACAGATACGCAGTATTTT

clone_size: many
d_call: NA
v_call: TRBV3-1
j_call: TRBJ1-4
cdr3_aa: CASSQGDTGWGEKLFF
cdr3_nt: TGTGCCAGCAGCCAAGGGGATACAGGGTGGGGTGAAAAACTGTTTTTT

clone_size: many
d_call: NA
v_call: TRBV7-2
j_call: TRBJ2-5
cdr3_aa: CASSPSGQTQYF
cdr3_nt: TGTGCCAGCAGCCCAAGTGGCCAGACCCAGTACTTC

clone_size: NA
d_call: TRBD2
v_call: TRBV3-1
j_call: TRBJ2-3
cdr3_aa: CASSPGGAKADTQYF
cdr3_nt: TGTGCCAGCAGCCCCGGGGGGGCCAAAGCAGATACGCAGTATTTT

clone_size: few
d_call: NA
v_call: TRBV5-1
j_call: TRBJ1-6
cdr3_aa: CASSVLGRAGDSPLHF
cdr3_nt: TGCGCCAGCAGCGTTCTAGGCAGGGCAGGGGATTCACCCCTCCACTTT

clone_size: many
d_call: NA
v_call: TRBV19
j_call: TRBJ1-1
cdr3_aa: CASSMGLEAFF
cdr3_nt: TGTGCCAGTAGTATGGGGCTAGAAGCTTTCTTT

clone_size: NA
d_call: TRBD1
v_call: TRBV27
j_call: TRBJ2-7
cdr3_aa: CASNLRQGFDEQYF
cdr3_nt: TGTGCCAGCAACCTAAGACAGGGGTTTGACGAGCAGTACTTC

clone_size: many
d_call: NA
v_call: TRBV5-1
j_call: TRBJ2-5
cdr3_aa: CASSWGVETQYF
cdr3_nt: TGCGCCAGCAGCTGGGGGGTAGAGACCCAGTACTTC

clone_size: many
d_call: TRBD1
v_call: TRBV27
j_call: TRBJ2-2
cdr3_aa: CASSLSTGGNGELFF
cdr3_nt: TGTGCCAGCAGTTTATCGACAGGGGGGAACGGGGAGCTGTTTTTT

clone_size: many
d_call: TRBD2
v_call: TRBV2
j_call: TRBJ2-1
cdr3_aa: CASSEVVTSGAPF
cdr3_nt: TGTGCCAGCAGTGAAGTGGTGACTAGCGGGGCCCCCTTC

clone_size: NA
d_call: TRBD1
v_call: TRBV6-2/TRBV6-3
j_call: TRBJ2-4
cdr3_aa: CASRYGQGSDIQYF
cdr3_nt: TGTGCCAGCAGATACGGACAGGGGTCGGACATTCAGTACTTC

clone_size: many
d_call: TRBD1
v_call: TRBV20-1
j_call: TRBJ1-2
cdr3_aa: CSAPGVTGGSGYTF
cdr3_nt: TGCAGTGCTCCGGGGGTTACAGGGGGCAGTGGCTACACCTTC

clone_size: NA
d_call: TRBD1
v_call: TRBV27
j_call: TRBJ2-1
cdr3_aa: CASSFGTGKRDRGSSGQFF
cdr3_nt: TGTGCCAGCAGTTTCGGGACAGGGAAACGGGACAGGGGTTCGTCGGGGCAGTTCTTC

clone_size: many
d_call: NA
v_call: TRBV7-6
j_call: TRBJ2-2
cdr3_aa: CASSRLASAGELFF
cdr3_nt: TGTGCCAGCAGCCGACTGGCTAGCGCCGGGGAGCTGTTTTTT

clone_size: few
d_call: TRBD2
v_call: TRBV20-1
j_call: TRBJ2-1
cdr3_aa: CSTRGWREVRNEQFF
cdr3_nt: TGCAGTACTAGGGGCTGGCGGGAGGTGCGGAATGAGCAGTTCTTC

clone_size: NA
d_call: TRBD1
v_call: TRBV27
j_call: TRBJ2-1
cdr3_aa: CASSLLGTGGGNEQFF
cdr3_nt: TGTGCCAGCAGTTTATTGGGGACAGGGGGCGGGAATGAGCAGTTCTTC

clone_size: NA
d_call: NA
v_call: TRBV5-1
j_call: TRBJ1-1
cdr3_aa: CASSLGGGPVTEAFF
cdr3_nt: TGCGCCAGCAGCTTAGGTGGGGGGCCCGTCACTGAAGCTTTCTTT

clone_size: many
d_call: NA
v_call: TRBV18
j_call: TRBJ2-5
cdr3_aa: CASSQIQETQYF
cdr3_nt: TGTGCCAGCTCACAGATCCAAGAGACCCAGTACTTC

clone_size: NA
d_call: TRBD1
v_call: TRBV28
j_call: TRBJ1-5
cdr3_aa: CASSLSGGHQPQHF
cdr3_nt: TGTGCCAGCAGTTTGTCAGGGGGCCATCAGCCCCAGCATTTT

clone_size: many
d_call: TRBD1
v_call: TRBV2
j_call: TRBJ1-1
cdr3_aa: CASRRPQGTEAFF
cdr3_nt: TGTGCCAGCAGACGTCCACAGGGGACTGAAGCTTTCTTT